This T cell receptor beta chain was sequenced during a study of cytomegalovirus exposure and HLA in healthy donors. Regarding donors, all were healthy bone marrow donors. Study-wide points: A link between a missense DCLRE1C variant and TCR beta V- and J-gene trimming emerged from a later analysis. Rare TCR sequences predominated, though certain public TCRs were found in many donors. Later analysis revealed greater clonal expansion in HLA-associated TCR beta chains than in equally common others.

This clone was seen a handful of times. The antigen is undetermined. In the PCR, 60 Vbeta and 13 Jbeta primers were used. TCRdb's table, derived via immunoSEQ multiplex PCR, lists solely in-frame clones and lacks some. The top ten clones hold around 2.8% of a sample with over 200,000 clones, 75% to 85% of them seen once. The V end was cut by 6 bases, the J end by 2 bases, with 17 bases between. The CDR3 loop spans 14 amino acids. CDR1 and CDR2 (germline): GTSNPN, SVGIG (reference sequence). The receptor comes from an older woman in good health and CMV-seropositive. This chain uses TRBV30 with TRBJ2-7; D perhaps matches TRBD2 (6 bases). Specimen: PBMCs. The CDR3 coding sequence is TGTGCCTGTACGTGCAGGGACTCAGCCTACGAGCAGTACTTC. Its protein is CACTCRDSAYEQYF.